The entry that follows covers one T cell receptor (beta chain) sequence. Its binding antigen is unknown. No much larger clone is present one base from it, and per-base qualities are unavailable. The immunoSEQ Assay, a bias-controlled multiplex PCR, was used to amplify TCRbeta CDR3 regions from genomic DNA. The study's own analysis went as follows. Within the assay, amplification of reference gene primers was used to estimate how many nucleated cells each sample contained. To quantify the absolute abundance of each unique TCRbeta CDR3 rearrangement, sequence reads were collapsed and filtered. For each sample, productive Simpson clonality was calculated as the square root of Simpson's diversity index over productive rearrangements. This is the immuneACCESS table as TCRdb keeps it, with only in-frame sequences that have V and J called. A part of the clones is gone; compared with another copy, unresolved V genes explain less than half, and the rest is unexplained. From that table come the V and J calls and clone size; the DNA was used to work out D and trimming. For this sample there are about 160,000 clones; 82% appear just once. Together, the top ten hold 7% of the sample.

In Seattle, one collaborating source enrolled patients while the infection was active and tracked those patients longitudinally over the course of disease. Each collaborating institution followed its own protocols to collect whole blood in K2EDTA tubes. Collaborator samples were shipped for TCRbeta analysis as frozen whole blood, isolated PBMCs, or DNA extracted from either sample type. The source of the sample is a study of blood T cell repertoires in COVID-19 (dated by TCRdb to about 2020). Background on the whole study: Samples covering the acute and convalescent phases of COVID-19 were provided by collaborators in the United States, Italy and Spain. The material from the prospective study consisted of cDNA or gDNA derived from T cells, B-cell-depleted T cells, or PBMCs. Subjects who had been exposed to COVID-19, were actively infected with it, or had recovered from it provided the deeply sampled blood TCRbeta repertoires that made up the dataset. The repertoires were made available in a free public database intended to serve as a resource for research on the immune response to SARS-CoV-2. The samples were drawn from two sources: the first 160 participants of the ongoing ImmuneRACE study, and 1,000 to 1,500 subjects contributed by 6 global collaborators. The sample metadata nearly always contained a de-identified subject ID, COVID-19 status, age in years and sex. Where available, HLA class I and class II types were taken from metadata supplied by the sample provider and were not determined by assay-based typing. On the study overall, not on this receptor specifically: Clinical and demographic metadata were provided uncurated, with the amount varying by source and participant.

The CDR3 starts with the cysteine, ends with the phenylalanine, and has 16 residues. Left in the record is the CDR3 DNA by itself, 48 bases read in frame from the first base. Deletion took 0 bases off V and 2 bases off J, with a span of 14 bases between the germline ends. For CDR1 and CDR2, the germline V gene lists SGHRS and YFSETQ. The sample comprised peripheral blood. The V and J segments used are TRBV5-1 and TRBJ1-1; matching of 6 bases hints at TRBD1 as the D gene. This TCR derives from a woman aged 40 to 50 with COVID-19, enrolled during active disease. The nucleotides are TGCGCCAGCAGCTTGGTTTCTGGACAGATCAACACTGAAGCTTTCTTT. Its amino acids are CASSLVSGQINTEAFF.